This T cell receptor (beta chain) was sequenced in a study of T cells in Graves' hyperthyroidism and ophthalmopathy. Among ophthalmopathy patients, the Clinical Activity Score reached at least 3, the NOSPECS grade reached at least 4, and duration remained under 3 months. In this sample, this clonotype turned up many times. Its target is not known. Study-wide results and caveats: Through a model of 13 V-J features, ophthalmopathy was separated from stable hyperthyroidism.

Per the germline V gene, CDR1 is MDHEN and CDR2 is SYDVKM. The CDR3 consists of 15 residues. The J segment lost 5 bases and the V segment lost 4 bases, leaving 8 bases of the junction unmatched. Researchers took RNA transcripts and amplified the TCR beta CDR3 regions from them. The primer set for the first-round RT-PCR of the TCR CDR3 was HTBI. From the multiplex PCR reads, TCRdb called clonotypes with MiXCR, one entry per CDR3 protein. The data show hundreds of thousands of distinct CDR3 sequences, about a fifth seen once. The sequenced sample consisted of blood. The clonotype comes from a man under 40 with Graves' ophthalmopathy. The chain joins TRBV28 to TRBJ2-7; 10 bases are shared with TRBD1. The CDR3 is CASSSAGTGVDEQYF. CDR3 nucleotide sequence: TGTGCCAGCAGTTCGGCCGGGACAGGGGTCGACGAGCAGTACTTC.